Presented here are 30 T cell receptor beta chains from one specimen sequenced in a study of blood T cell repertoires in COVID-19. Profiling relied on immunoSEQ multiplex PCR, and the TCRdb table lists in-frame clones only, not all of them. The sample includes under 200,000 clones, about 80% seen only once; the top ten take approximately 2.5%. The sample consisted of peripheral blood. Receptors originate from a human donor with acute or convalescent COVID-19. The donor label of this sample is uncertain.

The chain combines TRBV9 with TRBJ2-1; D is uncertain. CDR1 and CDR2 from the germline V gene are SGDLS and YYNGEE. Trimming pared 3 bases from V and 7 bases from J, leaving 11 bases between. The CDR3 has 13 amino acids. CDR3 sequence reads: CASSDPRRNEQFF. CDR3 sequence (DNA): TGTGCCAGCAGCGACCCCCGGCGGAATGAGCAGTTCTTC.

The J gene is TRBJ2-7, the V gene TRBV4-1; 7 bases are a match to TRBD2. This CDR3 spans 16 amino acids. V shed 3 bases and J 0 bases; nucleotides not matched to a gene: 8. Per germline, CDR1 MGHRA and CDR2 YSYEKL. This CDR3 is CASSHPGASGSYEQYF. CDR3 in DNA: TGCGCCAGCAGCCATCCCGGGGCTAGCGGCTCCTACGAGCAGTACTTC.

The CDR3 sequence: CASSTRDRVGTEAFF. The CDR3 nucleotides are TGTGCCAGCAGCACCCGGGACAGGGTGGGCACTGAAGCTTTCTTT. This chain uses TRBV7-2 with TRBJ1-1; 9 bases fit TRBD1. The CDR3 is 15 amino acids. Trimming removed 5 bases from V and 4 bases from J; junction bases left unmatched: 8. Germline CDR1 SGHTA, CDR2 FQGNSA.

The chain couples TRBV4-1 to TRBJ1-1; tentative D call: TRBD1 (5 bases). The length of the CDR3 is 15 residues. V lost 0 bases and J 4 bases, leaving 12 bases between the germline ends. Germline CDR1 and CDR2: MGHRA and YSYEKL. CDR3 bases: TGCGCCAGCAGCCAAGATAAAGGCAGGGTCACTGAAGCTTTCTTT. Protein: CASSQDKGRVTEAFF.

The rearrangement links TRBV18 to TRBJ2-1; the match to TRBD1 covers 7 bases. CDR3 length equals 16 residues. Germline lookup yields CDR1 KGHSH and CDR2 LQKENI. With V trimmed by 3 bases and J by 4 bases, 9 bases remained unmatched. The CDR3 region is CASSPYKTGNYNEQFF. CDR3 in DNA: TGTGCCAGCTCACCCTATAAGACAGGGAATTACAATGAGCAGTTCTTC.

The genes are TRBV2 and TRBJ1-5; D not resolved. Trimming removed 3 bases from V and 5 bases from J, with 2 bases in between. The CDR3 is 11 amino acids. Germline-derived CDR1 and CDR2 are SNHLY and FYNNEI. CDR3 loop: CASSDDQPQHF. DNA of the CDR3: TGTGCCAGCAGTGACGATCAGCCCCAGCATTTT.

The J gene is TRBJ2-1, the V gene TRBV7-8; unclear D gene. The germline V and J ends were trimmed by 0 bases and 0 bases, with 9 bases remaining between them. The CDR3 is made up of 16 amino acids. Germline V lookup: CDR1 SGHVS, CDR2 FQNEAQ. In nucleotides, the CDR3 is TGTGCCAGCAGCTTAGCCCGGTTAAGCTCCTACAATGAGCAGTTCTTC. Its protein product is CASSLARLSSYNEQFF.

V and J are TRBV7-9 and TRBJ1-1; 7 bases are shared with TRBD1. CDR1 is SEHNR and CDR2 is FQNEAQ in the germline V gene (reference sequence). The CDR3 runs to 12 residues. The V gene end was trimmed by 4 bases and the J gene end by 9 bases; junction bases not matched to a gene: 5. The DNA of the CDR3 is TGTGCCAGCAGCTCAAGGGGACAGAAAGCTTTCTTT. Translated: CASSSRGQKAFF.

The V call is TRBV18, the J call TRBJ1-2; possible D gene TRBD1, 5 bases. In germline, CDR1 is KGHSH, CDR2 LQKENI. This CDR3 is built from 17 residues. V lost 2 bases to trimming and J lost 4 bases, with 20 bases between them. The CDR3 spells CASSPTGAERATYGYTF. The DNA for the CDR3 is TGTGCCAGCTCACCAACCGGGGCAGAGCGGGCCACCTATGGCTACACCTTC.

The chain has TRBV6-5 and TRBJ1-5; D not resolved. CDR3 length: 11 residues. Per germline, CDR1 MNHEY and CDR2 SVGAGI. V lost 5 bases to trimming and J lost 11 bases, with 10 bases between them. CDR3 sequence reads: CASSPAGSQHF. The CDR3 DNA reads TGTGCCAGCAGTCCCGCGGGGTCCCAGCATTTT.

V and J are TRBV5-4 and TRBJ2-5; no clear D. The CDR3 contains 12 residues. Germline V gene sequence: CDR1 SGHNT, CDR2 YYREEE (reference sequence). Trimming left V 0 bases short and J 5 bases short, with 5 bases between. In nucleotides, the CDR3 is TGTGCCAGCAGCTTGGAAGCTGAGACCCAGTACTTC. Encoded protein: CASSLEAETQYF.

This clone appeared once. The chain employs TRBV6-5 and TRBJ2-3; 7 nucleotides match TRBD2. The germline V gene encodes CDR1 MNHEY and CDR2 SVGAGI. The junction had 7 bases not matched to a gene; V was cut back by 6 bases and J by 1 base. The CDR3 consists of 15 residues. In DNA, the CDR3 is TGTGCCAGCAGCGCTAGCGGAACCGGCACAGATACGCAGTATTTT. Amino acids: CASSASGTGTDTQYF.

This clone was recorded only once. The CDR3 here is CSARTEPEAFF. For the CDR3, the DNA is TGCAGTGCTAGAACAGAGCCAGAAGCTTTCTTT. This chain joins TRBV20-1 and TRBJ1-1, with D uncertain. CDR1 and CDR2 from the germline V gene are DFQATT and SNEGSKA (reference sequence). The CDR3 runs 11 residues. V was cut by 2 bases and J by 8 bases, with 9 bases left in between.

J is TRBJ1-6 and V is TRBV5-1; the D gene is possibly TRBD1 (6 bases). The germline V and J ends were trimmed by 0 bases and 5 bases, with 9 bases remaining between them. CDR1 and CDR2 from the germline V gene are SGHRS and YFSETQ. The CDR3 loop spans 15 amino acids. This CDR3 reads CASSLEGGDNSPLHF. The CDR3 DNA is TGCGCCAGCAGCTTGGAAGGGGGAGATAATTCACCCCTCCACTTT.

V and J are TRBV2 and TRBJ1-4; D may be TRBD1 (5 bases). This CDR3 has 14 residues. Germline V gives CDR1 SNHLY, CDR2 FYNNEI. V was trimmed by 6 bases and J by 2 bases, leaving 10 bases between them. The CDR3 loop reads CASSQGRTNEKLFF. The CDR3 nucleotides are TGTGCCAGCAGCCAGGGTCGGACTAATGAAAAACTGTTTTTT.

This chain uses TRBV19 with TRBJ2-7, with a tentative D call TRBD2 (6 bases). The CDR3 length is 16 residues. V lost 5 bases to trimming and J lost 0 bases, with 17 bases between them. Germline V gives CDR1 LNHDA, CDR2 SQIVND (reference sequence). The CDR3 protein is CASSPTSGLPSYEQYF. CDR3 DNA: TGTGCCAGTAGTCCTACGTCGGGACTCCCCTCCTACGAGCAGTACTTC.

The CDR3 DNA reads as TGTGCCAGCAGCTTTTACAGGGGCTTCTCTGGGGCCAACGTCCTGACTTTC. Translating it yields CASSFYRGFSGANVLTF. This chain links TRBV5-8 with TRBJ2-6; 7 bases match TRBD1. With V trimmed by 2 bases and J by 0 bases, 5 bases remained unmatched. In germline, CDR1 is SGHTS, CDR2 YDEGEE. This CDR3 spans 17 amino acids.

The chain uses TRBV7-8 and TRBJ2-1; D might be TRBD1 (6 bases). Deletions cut 4 bases from V and 6 bases from J, with 13 bases between. The CDR3 extends over 14 amino acids. Germline V lookup: CDR1 SGHVS, CDR2 FQNEAQ. The CDR3 loop reads CASSSRRGFNEQFF. In DNA, the CDR3 is TGTGCCAGCAGCTCCCGCAGGGGATTCAATGAGCAGTTCTTC.

The rearrangement joins TRBV19 to TRBJ2-2; tentative D call: TRBD2 (5 bases). Germline CDR1 and CDR2: LNHDA and SQIVND (reference sequence). V lost 1 base, J lost 6 bases, and 9 bases lay in between. The CDR3 is 14 residues long. CDR3: CASSIGGLAGELFF. The CDR3 DNA follows: TGTGCCAGTAGTATAGGAGGGTTGGCCGGGGAGCTGTTTTTT.

The V gene is TRBV5-1, the J gene TRBJ2-2, with 8 bases fitting TRBD2. The CDR3 runs 14 residues. CDR1 is SGHRS and CDR2 is YFSETQ in the germline V gene. The V gene end was trimmed by 4 bases and the J gene end by 7 bases; junction bases not matched to a gene: 6. The CDR3, as DNA: TGCGCCAGCAGCCCTGGACTAGCAGGCGGGGAGCTGTTTTTT. Translating gives CASSPGLAGGELFF.

The chain carries TRBV7-2 and TRBJ1-4; D remains unclear. V lost 1 base to trimming and J lost 4 bases, with 7 bases between them. The CDR3 covers 14 residues. CDR1 is SGHTA and CDR2 is FQGNSA in the germline V gene. The CDR3 DNA sequence: TGTGCCAGCAGCTTAGGCAGAAGTAATGAAAAACTGTTTTTT. It translates to CASSLGRSNEKLFF.

The chain combines TRBV4-1 with TRBJ1-5; D not certain. This CDR3 region has 15 residues. CDR1 MGHRA and CDR2 YSYEKL come from the germline V gene. V was trimmed by 1 base and J by 4 bases, leaving 11 bases between them. The CDR3 loop is CASSQVGRENQPQHF. CDR3 sequence (DNA): TGCGCCAGCAGCCAAGTCGGACGGGAAAATCAGCCCCAGCATTTT.

The rearrangement joins TRBV6-5 to TRBJ1-1; D call uncertain. The germline gives CDR1 MNHEY, CDR2 SVGAGI. The V and J ends lost 2 bases and 1 base respectively, with 5 bases between them. The CDR3 totals 13 residues. This CDR3 is CASSYAQNTEAFF. In nucleotides, the CDR3 is TGTGCCAGCAGTTACGCACAGAACACTGAAGCTTTCTTT.

The chain couples TRBV2 to TRBJ2-2, with 9 bases that match TRBD2. The trim removed 6 bases at V and 6 bases at J, leaving 8 bases unmatched. CDR1 is SNHLY, CDR2 FYNNEI, per germline. This CDR3 contains 15 residues. This chain's CDR3 is CASRASGAGAGELFF. The CDR3 bases are TGTGCCAGCAGGGCTAGCGGGGCGGGTGCCGGGGAGCTGTTTTTT.

The chain has TRBV4-1 and TRBJ2-5; TRBD1 agrees at 10 bases. Germline CDR1 is MGHRA and CDR2 is YSYEKL. The CDR3 is 14 residues long. The ends lost 3 bases at V and 5 bases at J; junction bases unmatched: 3. For the CDR3, the DNA is TGCGCCAGCAGCCAGCGGACAGGGGGGGAGACCCAGTACTTC. The encoded protein is CASSQRTGGETQYF.

J is TRBJ2-4 and V is TRBV12-2; the table's D call, TRBD2, was not checked against the DNA. TRBV12-2 is deemed a pseudogene. The CDR3 spans 15 residues. The CDR3 sequence: CASRFGTRHKNIQYF. The CDR3 DNA is TGTGCAAGTCGCTTTGGGACTAGGCATAAAAACATTCAGTACTTC.

The chain carries TRBV7-3 and TRBJ1-1; D is perhaps TRBD1 (5 bases). The CDR3 sequence is 13 residues long. CDR1 is SGHTA and CDR2 is FQGTGA in the germline V gene. V was pared by 2 bases and J by 7 bases, with 11 bases between. The CDR3 DNA follows: TGTGCCAGCAGCTTACGGCAGGGCCTTGAAGCTTTCTTT. Translation: CASSLRQGLEAFF.

This chain joins TRBV11-3 and TRBJ1-5, with a possible D match to TRBD1 (6 bases). Trimming took 1 base from V and 4 from J, leaving 11 bases between them. CDR1 SGHNT and CDR2 YENEEA come from the germline V gene. This CDR3 spans 15 amino acids. The CDR3 is CASSLVGGINQPQHF. CDR3 coding DNA: TGTGCCAGCAGCTTAGTAGGGGGAATTAATCAGCCCCAGCATTTT.

About this clone: The same CDR3 also results from other DNA sequences found in this sample. The chain joins TRBV5-4 to TRBJ2-3; TRBD2 agrees at 11 bases. J lost 6 bases, V lost 0 bases, and 3 bases had no gene match. CDR3 length: 15 residues. The germline V gene encodes CDR1 SGHNT and CDR2 YYREEE (reference sequence). Here the CDR3 DNA reads TGTGCCAGCAGCTTGGCTAGCGGGGGGATCGATACGCAGTATTTT. Its translation is CASSLASGGIDTQYF.

The chain is built from TRBV6-6 and TRBJ1-5; 7 bases fit TRBD1. With 6 bases clipped from V and 5 bases from J, the junction kept 7 bases outside the gene matches. The CDR3 runs to 14 residues. Per the germline V gene, CDR1 is MNHNY and CDR2 is SVGAGI (reference sequence). The CDR3 bases are TGTGCCAGCAGGGAATCAGGGGGAGATCAGCCCCAGCATTTT. It codes for CASRESGGDQPQHF.